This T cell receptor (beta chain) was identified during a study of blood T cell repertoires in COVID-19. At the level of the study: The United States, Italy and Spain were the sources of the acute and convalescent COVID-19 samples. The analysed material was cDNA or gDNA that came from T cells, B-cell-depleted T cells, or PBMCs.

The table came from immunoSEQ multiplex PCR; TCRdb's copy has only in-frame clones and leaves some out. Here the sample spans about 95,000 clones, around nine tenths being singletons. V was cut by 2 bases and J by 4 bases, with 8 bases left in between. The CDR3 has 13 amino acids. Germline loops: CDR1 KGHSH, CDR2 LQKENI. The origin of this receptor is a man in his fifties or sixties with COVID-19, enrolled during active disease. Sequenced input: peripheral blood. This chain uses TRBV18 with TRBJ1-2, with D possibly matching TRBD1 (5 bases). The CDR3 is CASSPGGGYGYTF. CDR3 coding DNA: TGTGCCAGCTCACCAGGGGGAGGCTATGGCTACACCTTC.